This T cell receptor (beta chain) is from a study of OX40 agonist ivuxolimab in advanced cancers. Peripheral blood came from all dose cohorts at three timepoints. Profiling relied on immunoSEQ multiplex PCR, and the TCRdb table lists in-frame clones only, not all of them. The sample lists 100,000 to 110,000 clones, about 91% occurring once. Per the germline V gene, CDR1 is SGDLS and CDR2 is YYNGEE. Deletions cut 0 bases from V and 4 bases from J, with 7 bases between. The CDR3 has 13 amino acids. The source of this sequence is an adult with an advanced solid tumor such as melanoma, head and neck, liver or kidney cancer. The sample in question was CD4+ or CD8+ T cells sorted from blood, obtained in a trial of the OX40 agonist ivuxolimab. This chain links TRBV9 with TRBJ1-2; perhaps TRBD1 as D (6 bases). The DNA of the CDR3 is TGTGCCAGCAGCGTAGCAGGGGCCTATGGCTACACCTTC. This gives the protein CASSVAGAYGYTF. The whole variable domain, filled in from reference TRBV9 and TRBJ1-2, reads DSGVTQTPKHLITATGQRVTLRCSPRSGDLSVYWYQQSLDQGLQFLIQYYNGEERAKGNILERFSAQQFPDLHSELNLSSLELGDSALYFCASSVAGAYGYTFGSGTRLTVV.